This record looks at one TCR beta chain sequence and its context. This clone was counted a few times. Its binding antigen is unknown. No per-base quality is available; no much larger clone lies one base away. Reading from cysteine to phenylalanine, the CDR3 counts 14 amino acids. The CDR3 DNA has 42 bases and is translated from base 1. V loses 5 bases at its end and J loses 10 bases; junction bases beyond the gene matches: 9. For CDR1 and CDR2, the germline V gene lists MRHNA and SNTAGT. The entry originates in a study of blood T cell repertoires in COVID-19 (dated by TCRdb to 2018 to 2020). Study-wide context: Samples from collaborators originated in the United States, Italy and Spain and spanned both the acute and convalescent phases of COVID-19. The prospective study material was composed of cDNA or gDNA derived from T cells, B-cell-depleted T cells, or PBMCs. The dataset comprised deeply sampled blood TCRbeta repertoires from subjects exposed to, actively infected with, or recovered from COVID-19. The repertoires were released in a freely available public database intended as a resource for research on the immune response to SARS-CoV-2. Samples were obtained from the ongoing ImmuneRACE study (first 160 participants) and from about 1,300 subjects provided by 6 global collaborators. Nearly every sample came with metadata listing a de-identified subject ID, COVID-19 status, age in years and sex. HLA class I and class II types, where available, came from metadata supplied by the sample provider rather than from assay-based typing. Overall results and qualifications from the work: How much clinical and demographic metadata was included differed by source and by participant, and the metadata was provided uncurated.

Whole blood was collected in K2EDTA tubes by collaborating institutions according to the institutions' own protocols. For TCRbeta analysis, collaborator samples were shipped as frozen whole blood, as isolated PBMCs, or as DNA extracted from either sample type. The immunoSEQ Assay, a bias-controlled multiplex PCR, was used to amplify TCRbeta CDR3 regions from genomic DNA. The original methods were these. The number of nucleated cells in each sample was estimated by amplification of reference gene primers within the assay. To quantify the absolute abundance of each unique TCRbeta CDR3 rearrangement, sequence reads were collapsed and filtered. For each sample, productive Simpson clonality was calculated as the square root of Simpson's diversity index across productive rearrangements. In its TCRdb copy, this immuneACCESS table keeps in-frame sequences only and misses some clones. Where compared with another copy, unresolved V genes explain less than half of these, and the others have no known cause. The V and J calls and clone size come from that table; D and trimming were worked out from the DNA. The table for this sample lists under 100,000 clones; around four fifths of them were counted only once. 18% of the sample belongs to the ten largest clones.

The receptor was derived from an elderly man with active or convalescent COVID-19. Material: peripheral blood. This sequence uses TRBV6-4 and TRBJ1-5, with 9 central nucleotides matching TRBD1. The DNA sequence is as follows: TGTGCCAGCAGTCCCGGGACAGGGCAAGGACCCCAGCATTTT. Its amino acids are CASSPGTGQGPQHF.